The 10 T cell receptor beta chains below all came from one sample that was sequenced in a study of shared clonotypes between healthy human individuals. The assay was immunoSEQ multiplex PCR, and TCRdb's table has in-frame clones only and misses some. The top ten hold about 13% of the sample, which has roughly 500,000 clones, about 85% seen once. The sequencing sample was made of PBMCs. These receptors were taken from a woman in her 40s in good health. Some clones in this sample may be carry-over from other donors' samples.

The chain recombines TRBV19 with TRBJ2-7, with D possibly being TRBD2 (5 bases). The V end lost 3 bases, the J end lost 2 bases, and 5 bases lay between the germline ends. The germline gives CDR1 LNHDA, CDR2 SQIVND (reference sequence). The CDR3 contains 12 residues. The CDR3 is CASSIGTYEQYF. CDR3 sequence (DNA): TGTGCCAGTAGTATCGGGACCTACGAGCAGTACTTC.

CDR3 protein: CASSAGLAGGDEQFF. The CDR3 nucleotides read TGTGCCAGCAGCGCTGGACTAGCGGGAGGGGATGAGCAGTTCTTC. The chain employs TRBV9 and TRBJ2-1, with TRBD2 matching over 15 bases. The CDR3 is 15 amino acids. Trimming cost V 3 bases and J 8 bases; bases outside gene matches: 3. Germline CDR1 and CDR2: SGDLS and YYNGEE.

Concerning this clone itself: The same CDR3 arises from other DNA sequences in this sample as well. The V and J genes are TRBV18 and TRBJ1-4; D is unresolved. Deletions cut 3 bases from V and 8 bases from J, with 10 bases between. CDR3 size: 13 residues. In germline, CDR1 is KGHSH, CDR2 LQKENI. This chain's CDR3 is CASSPGAGEKLFF. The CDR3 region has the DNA TGTGCCAGCTCACCGGGCGCGGGGGAAAAACTGTTTTTT.

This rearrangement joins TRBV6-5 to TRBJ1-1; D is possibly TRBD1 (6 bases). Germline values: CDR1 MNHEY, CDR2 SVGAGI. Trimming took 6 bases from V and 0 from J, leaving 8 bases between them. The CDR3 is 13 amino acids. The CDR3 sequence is CASRGHLNTEAFF. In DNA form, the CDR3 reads TGTGCCAGCAGGGGACATCTGAACACTGAAGCTTTCTTT.

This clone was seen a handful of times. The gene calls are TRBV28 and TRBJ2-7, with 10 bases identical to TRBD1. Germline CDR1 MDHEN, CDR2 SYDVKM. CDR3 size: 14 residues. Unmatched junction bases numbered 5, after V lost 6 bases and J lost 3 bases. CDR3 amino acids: CASRRDRGHYEQYF. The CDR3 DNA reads TGTGCCAGCAGGCGGGACAGGGGACACTACGAGCAGTACTTC.

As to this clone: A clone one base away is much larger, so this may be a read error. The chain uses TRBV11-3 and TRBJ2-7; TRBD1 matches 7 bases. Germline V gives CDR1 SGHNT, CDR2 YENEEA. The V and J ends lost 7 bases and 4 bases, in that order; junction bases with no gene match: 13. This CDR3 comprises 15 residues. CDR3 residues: CASIPTGLFPYEQYF. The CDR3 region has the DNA TGTGCCAGCATACCGACAGGGCTTTTCCCATACGAGCAGTACTTC.

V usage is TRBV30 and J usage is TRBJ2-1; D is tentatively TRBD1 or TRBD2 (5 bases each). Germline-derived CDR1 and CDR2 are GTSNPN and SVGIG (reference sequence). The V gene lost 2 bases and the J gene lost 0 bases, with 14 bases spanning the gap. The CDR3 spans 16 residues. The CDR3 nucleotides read TGTGCCTGGAGTAACCTGGGGGTAAGCTCCTACAATGAGCAGTTCTTC. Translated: CAWSNLGVSSYNEQFF.

In DNA, the CDR3 is TGTGCCAGCTCACCACTGGACAGGGGGCGCAGGGAGACCCAGTACTTC. Amino acids: CASSPLDRGRRETQYF. V is TRBV18 and J is TRBJ2-5, with TRBD1 matching 11 bases. The V and J ends lost 1 base and 5 bases, in that order; junction bases with no gene match: 6. The germline V gene has CDR1 KGHSH and CDR2 LQKENI. The CDR3 runs 16 residues.

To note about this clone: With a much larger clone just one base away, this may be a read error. The CDR3 DNA follows: TGTGCCAGTAGAATGACAGGGGTCAACTATGGCTACACCTTC. Encoded protein: CASRMTGVNYGYTF. The chain is built from TRBV19 and TRBJ1-2, with 8 bases matching TRBD1. Per the germline V gene, CDR1 is LNHDA and CDR2 is SQIVND (reference sequence). Trimming at V came to 6 bases and at J to 2 bases, leaving 5 bases not matched to a gene. The CDR3 totals 14 residues.

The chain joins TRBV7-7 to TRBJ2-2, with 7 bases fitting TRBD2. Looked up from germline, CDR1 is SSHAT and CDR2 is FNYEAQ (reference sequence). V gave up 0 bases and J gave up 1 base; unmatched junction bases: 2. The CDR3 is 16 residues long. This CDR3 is CASSLAASGNTGELFF. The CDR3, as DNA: TGTGCCAGCAGCTTAGCGGCTAGCGGGAACACCGGGGAGCTGTTTTTT.